This is a list of T cell receptor beta chains from one sample in a study of OX40 agonist ivuxolimab in advanced cancers. The data were produced by immunoSEQ multiplex PCR, yet TCRdb's version contains in-frame clones alone and is incomplete. Among about 7,700 clones listed, roughly 90% were seen once. The source was CD4+ or CD8+ T cells sorted from blood, collected in a trial of the OX40 agonist ivuxolimab. The source of these receptors is an adult with an advanced solid tumor such as melanoma, head and neck, liver or kidney cancer. Both conserved end residues are part of each CDR3. D genes are given only for firm matches. Size is stated for part of the rows, as once, few or many counts, or as a class when the clone is expanded.

CDR3aa: CASSLASGQGQFF
CDR3nt: TGTGCTAGCAGCTTAGCGTCCGGACAGGGGCAGTTCTTC
v_gene: TRBV7-7
d_gene: TRBD1
abundance: few
j_gene: TRBJ2-1

CDR3aa: CASSPPGIAGYNEQFF
CDR3nt: TGTGCCAGCTCACCACCCGGGATAGCGGGGTACAATGAGCAGTTCTTC
v_gene: TRBV18
d_gene: TRBD2
abundance: .
j_gene: TRBJ2-1

CDR3aa: CASKTGGSYEQYF
CDR3nt: TGTGCCAGCAAGACAGGGGGGTCCTACGAGCAGTACTTC
v_gene: TRBV28
d_gene: TRBD1
abundance: .
j_gene: TRBJ2-7

CDR3aa: CASGQQSGANVLTF
CDR3nt: TGTGCCAGCGGCCAACAGTCTGGGGCCAACGTCCTGACTTTC
v_gene: TRBV7-8
d_gene: .
abundance: .
j_gene: TRBJ2-6

CDR3aa: CASSFGVGVIYGYTF
CDR3nt: TGTGCCAGCAGTTTTGGCGTCGGTGTCATCTATGGCTACACCTTC
v_gene: TRBV27
d_gene: .
abundance: .
j_gene: TRBJ1-2

CDR3aa: CASSPLDSQETQYF
CDR3nt: TGTGCCAGCTCACCATTGGACTCTCAAGAGACCCAGTACTTC
v_gene: TRBV18
d_gene: .
abundance: once
j_gene: TRBJ2-5

CDR3aa: CASSPMTVGSYGYTF
CDR3nt: TGTGCCAGCAGCCCGATGACAGTGGGTAGCTATGGCTACACCTTC
v_gene: TRBV7-8
d_gene: .
abundance: .
j_gene: TRBJ1-2

CDR3aa: CASSLLNEQFF
CDR3nt: TGTGCCAGCAGCTTGCTTAATGAGCAGTTCTTC
v_gene: TRBV7-9
d_gene: .
abundance: .
j_gene: TRBJ2-1

CDR3aa: CASSREPLSGANVLTF
CDR3nt: TGCGCCAGCAGCAGGGAACCTCTCTCTGGGGCCAACGTCCTGACTTTC
v_gene: TRBV5-1
d_gene: .
abundance: .
j_gene: TRBJ2-6

CDR3aa: CASSSLTYEQYF
CDR3nt: TGTGCCAGCAGCTCACTGACCTACGAGCAGTACTTC
v_gene: TRBV2
d_gene: .
abundance: .
j_gene: TRBJ2-7

CDR3aa: CASSGGPSNSPLHF
CDR3nt: TGTGCCAGCAGCGGGGGGCCGTCAAATTCACCCCTCCACTTT
v_gene: TRBV7-8
d_gene: .
abundance: .
j_gene: TRBJ1-6

CDR3aa: CASRRQGGNEKLFF
CDR3nt: TGTGCCAGCAGGCGACAGGGTGGAAATGAAAAACTGTTTTTT
v_gene: TRBV6-6
d_gene: TRBD1
abundance: .
j_gene: TRBJ1-4

CDR3aa: CASSLDRALYGYTF
CDR3nt: TGTGCCAGCAGCCTGGACAGGGCCCTCTATGGCTACACCTTC
v_gene: TRBV6-1
d_gene: TRBD1
abundance: .
j_gene: TRBJ1-2

CDR3aa: CASSYEGAGANVLTF
CDR3nt: TGTGCCAGCAGCTACGAAGGAGCTGGGGCCAACGTCCTGACTTTC
v_gene: TRBV7-9
d_gene: .
abundance: .
j_gene: TRBJ2-6

CDR3aa: CASSRRLKQSRANVLTF
CDR3nt: TGTGCCAGCTCACGACGACTCAAACAAAGTCGGGCCAACGTCCTGACTTTC
v_gene: TRBV9
d_gene: .
abundance: .
j_gene: TRBJ2-6

CDR3aa: CASSLGGLAGPEQFF
CDR3nt: TGTGCCAGCAGCTTAGGGGGCCTAGCGGGGCCTGAGCAGTTCTTC
v_gene: TRBV11-1
d_gene: TRBD2
abundance: .
j_gene: TRBJ2-1

CDR3aa: CASSSGLADIYEQYF
CDR3nt: TGTGCCAGCAGTTCAGGACTAGCGGATATTTACGAGCAGTACTTC
v_gene: TRBV28
d_gene: TRBD2
abundance: .
j_gene: TRBJ2-7

CDR3aa: CASSPSRLAGAGEQYF
CDR3nt: TGTGCCAGCAGCCCTTCAAGACTAGCGGGGGCGGGGGAGCAGTACTTC
v_gene: TRBV7-9
d_gene: TRBD2
abundance: .
j_gene: TRBJ2-7

CDR3aa: CASSPRTSGSHEQFF
CDR3nt: TGTGCCAGCAGCCCAAGGACTAGCGGGAGTCATGAGCAGTTCTTC
v_gene: TRBV7-3
d_gene: TRBD2
abundance: .
j_gene: TRBJ2-1

CDR3aa: CASSFLSGDGGRDTEAFF
CDR3nt: TGTGCCAGCAGCTTTTTGAGCGGAGACGGGGGGCGTGACACTGAAGCTTTCTTT
v_gene: TRBV14
d_gene: .
abundance: .
j_gene: TRBJ1-1

CDR3aa: CASSLNRGQETQYF
CDR3nt: TGTGCCAGCAGCTTGAACAGGGGGCAGGAGACCCAGTACTTC
v_gene: TRBV11-1
d_gene: TRBD1
abundance: .
j_gene: TRBJ2-5

CDR3aa: CASSLSKGGFYNSPLHF
CDR3nt: TGTGCCAGCAGTTTATCGAAAGGAGGCTTCTATAATTCACCCCTCCACTTT
v_gene: TRBV27
d_gene: .
abundance: .
j_gene: TRBJ1-6

CDR3aa: CASSSPTGTSFWGIYNEQFF
CDR3nt: TGTGCCAGCAGTTCGCCGACCGGGACTAGCTTCTGGGGTATTTACAATGAGCAGTTCTTC
v_gene: TRBV27
d_gene: TRBD2
abundance: few
j_gene: TRBJ2-1

CDR3aa: CASRKAGVSTDTQYF
CDR3nt: TGTGCCAGCAGGAAAGCGGGAGTTAGCACAGATACGCAGTATTTT
v_gene: TRBV6-5
d_gene: TRBD2
abundance: once
j_gene: TRBJ2-3

CDR3aa: CASRRGQPVYSNQPQHF
CDR3nt: TGTGCCAGCCGCCGCGGACAGCCGGTTTATAGCAATCAGCCCCAGCATTTT
v_gene: TRBV2
d_gene: .
abundance: few
j_gene: TRBJ1-5

CDR3aa: CASSFAIGSYEQYF
CDR3nt: TGTGCCAGCAGCTTCGCCATCGGGAGCTACGAGCAGTACTTC
v_gene: TRBV7-9
d_gene: .
abundance: .
j_gene: TRBJ2-7

CDR3aa: CASSLYPPQGSNQPQHF
CDR3nt: TGTGCCAGCAGTTTATACCCGCCCCAGGGCAGCAATCAGCCCCAGCATTTT
v_gene: TRBV27
d_gene: .
abundance: few
j_gene: TRBJ1-5

CDR3aa: CASTSGSSYNSPLHF
CDR3nt: TGTGCCAGCACCTCGGGCAGCTCCTATAATTCACCCCTCCACTTT
v_gene: TRBV27
d_gene: .
abundance: .
j_gene: TRBJ1-6

CDR3aa: CASSNVTQTQYF
CDR3nt: TGTGCCAGTAGTAATGTGACTCAGACCCAGTACTTC
v_gene: TRBV19
d_gene: .
abundance: .
j_gene: TRBJ2-5